The T cell receptor beta chain described here comes from a study of cytomegalovirus exposure and HLA in healthy donors. Study details: Caucasian-associated ancestry cluster membership applied to about 83% of approximately 400 genotyped donors. General study findings and limits: Researchers reported in a later analysis that a missense DCLRE1C variant was tied to TCR beta V- and J-gene trimming. Previous analysis showed most TCR beta V segments were productive about 90% or about 30% of the time.

Germline values: CDR1 SGHNT, CDR2 YYREEE (reference sequence). With 3 bases clipped from V and 2 bases from J, the junction kept 9 bases outside the gene matches. The CDR3 has 16 amino acids. As for this clone: Its specificity is not known.

The PCR ran on 60 Vbeta and 13 Jbeta primers. TCRdb's table, derived via immunoSEQ multiplex PCR, lists solely in-frame clones and lacks some. The sample holds 130,000 or so clones, roughly 88% seen once. The source of this sequence is a woman aged 18-29 years in good health and CMV-seropositive. The sequenced sample was PBMCs. The gene calls are TRBV5-4 and TRBJ2-5; 8 positions match TRBD1. The chain's CDR3 is CASSSSGRTGQETQYF. For the CDR3, the DNA is TGTGCCAGCAGCTCGAGTGGCAGGACAGGGCAAGAGACCCAGTACTTC.